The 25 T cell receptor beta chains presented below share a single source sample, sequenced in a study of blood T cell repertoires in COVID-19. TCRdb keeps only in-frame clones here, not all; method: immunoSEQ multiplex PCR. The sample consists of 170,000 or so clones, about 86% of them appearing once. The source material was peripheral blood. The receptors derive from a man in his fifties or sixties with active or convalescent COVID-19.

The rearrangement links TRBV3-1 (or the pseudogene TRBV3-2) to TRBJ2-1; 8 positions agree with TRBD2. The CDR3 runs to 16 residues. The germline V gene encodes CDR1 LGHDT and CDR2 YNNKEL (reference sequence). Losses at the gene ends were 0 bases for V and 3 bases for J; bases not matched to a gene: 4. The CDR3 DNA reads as TGTGCCAGCAGCCAAGATCCGGGGACTAGCTACAATGAGCAGTTCTTC. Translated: CASSQDPGTSYNEQFF.

CDR3 bases: TGCGCCAGCAGCACGGCGACAGGAACCAACACTGAAGCTTTCTTT. Its protein product is CASSTATGTNTEAFF. The chain recombines TRBV5-1 with TRBJ1-1, with D possibly being TRBD1 (6 bases). In germline, CDR1 is SGHRS, CDR2 YFSETQ. With 4 bases removed from V and 2 bases from J, the gap between germline ends came to 15 bases. The length of the CDR3 is 15 residues. Full variable domain (rest looked up from reference TRBV5-1 and TRBJ1-1): KAGVTQTPRYLIKTRGQQVTLSCSPISGHRSVSWYQQTPGQGLQFLFEYFSETQRNKGNFPGRFSGRQFSNSRSEMNVSTLELGDSALYLCASSTATGTNTEAFFGQGTRLTVV.

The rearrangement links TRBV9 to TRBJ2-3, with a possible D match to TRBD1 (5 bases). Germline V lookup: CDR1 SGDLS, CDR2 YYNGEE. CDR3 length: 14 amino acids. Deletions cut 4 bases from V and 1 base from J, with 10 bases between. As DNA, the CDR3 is TGTGCCAGCAGCAAGGGGCAGGGCACAGATACGCAGTATTTT. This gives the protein CASSKGQGTDTQYF.

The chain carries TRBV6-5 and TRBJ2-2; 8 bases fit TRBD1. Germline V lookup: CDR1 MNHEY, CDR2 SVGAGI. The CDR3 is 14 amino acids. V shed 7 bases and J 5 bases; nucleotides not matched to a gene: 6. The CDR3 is CASKDRVRTGELFF. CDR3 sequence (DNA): TGTGCCAGCAAGGACAGGGTTCGAACCGGGGAGCTGTTTTTT.

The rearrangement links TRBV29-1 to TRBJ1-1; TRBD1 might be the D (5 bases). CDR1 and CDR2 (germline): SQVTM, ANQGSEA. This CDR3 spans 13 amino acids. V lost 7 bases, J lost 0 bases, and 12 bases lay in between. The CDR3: CSAFDSLNTEAFF. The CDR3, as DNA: TGCAGCGCCTTCGACAGTCTGAACACTGAAGCTTTCTTT. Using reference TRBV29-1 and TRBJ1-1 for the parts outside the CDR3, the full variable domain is SAVISQKPSRDICQRGTSLTIQCQVDSQVTMMFWYRQQPGQSLTLIATANQGSEATYESGFVIDKFPISRPNLTFSTLTVSNMSPEDSSIYLCSAFDSLNTEAFFGQGTRLTVV.

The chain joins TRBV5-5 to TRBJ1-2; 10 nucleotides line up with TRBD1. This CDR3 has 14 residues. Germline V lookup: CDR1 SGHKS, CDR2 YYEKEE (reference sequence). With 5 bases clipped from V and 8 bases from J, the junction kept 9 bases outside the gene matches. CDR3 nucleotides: TGTGCCAGCAGTCCCGGGACAGGGGATGGAGGCTACACCTTC. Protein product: CASSPGTGDGGYTF.

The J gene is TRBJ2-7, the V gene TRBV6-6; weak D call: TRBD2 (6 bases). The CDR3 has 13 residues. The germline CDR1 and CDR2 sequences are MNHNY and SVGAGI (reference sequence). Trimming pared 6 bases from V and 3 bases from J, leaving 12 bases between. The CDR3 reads CASRPGLYYEQYF. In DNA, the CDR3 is TGTGCCAGCAGGCCGGGACTCTACTACGAGCAGTACTTC.

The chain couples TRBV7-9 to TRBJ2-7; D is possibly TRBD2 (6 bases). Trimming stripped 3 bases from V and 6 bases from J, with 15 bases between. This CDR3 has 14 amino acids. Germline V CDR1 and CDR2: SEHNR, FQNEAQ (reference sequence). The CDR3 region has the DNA TGTGCCAGCAGCTTGGCGGAGGGTGGGCTCGAGCAGTACTTC. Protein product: CASSLAEGGLEQYF. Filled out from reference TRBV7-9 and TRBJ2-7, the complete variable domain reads DTGVSQNPRHKITKRGQNVTFRCDPISEHNRLYWYRQTLGQGPEFLTYFQNEAQLEKSRLLSDRFSAERPKGSFSTLEIQRTEQGDSAMYLCASSLAEGGLEQYFGPGTRLTVT.

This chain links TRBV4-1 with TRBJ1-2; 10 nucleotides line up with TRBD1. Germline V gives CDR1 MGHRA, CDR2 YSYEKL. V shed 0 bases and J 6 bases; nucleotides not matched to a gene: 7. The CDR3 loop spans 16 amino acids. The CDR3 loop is CASSQERTGGFHGYTF. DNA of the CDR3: TGCGCCAGCAGCCAAGAAAGGACAGGGGGATTCCATGGCTACACCTTC.

The CDR3 sequence: CASSPGGQKETQYF. In DNA form, the CDR3 reads TGTGCCAGCAGCCCAGGGGGACAGAAAGAGACCCAGTACTTC. This sequence joins TRBV5-4 and TRBJ2-5, with 7 bases matching TRBD1. Germline V gene sequence: CDR1 SGHNT, CDR2 YYREEE (reference sequence). Unmatched junction bases numbered 6, after V lost 4 bases and J lost 3 bases. The CDR3 spans 14 residues.

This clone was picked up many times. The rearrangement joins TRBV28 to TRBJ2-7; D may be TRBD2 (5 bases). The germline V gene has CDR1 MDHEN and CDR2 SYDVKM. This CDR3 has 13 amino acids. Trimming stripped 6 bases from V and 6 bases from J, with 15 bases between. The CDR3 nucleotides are TGTGCCAGCAGCACACCTGGGCGGGTCGAGCAGTACTTC. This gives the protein CASSTPGRVEQYF. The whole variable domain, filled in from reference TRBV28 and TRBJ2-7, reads DVKVTQSSRYLVKRTGEKVFLECVQDMDHENMFWYRQDPGLGLRLIYFSYDVKMKEKGDIPEGYSVSREKKERFSLILESASTNQTSMYLCASSTPGRVEQYFGPGTRLTVT.

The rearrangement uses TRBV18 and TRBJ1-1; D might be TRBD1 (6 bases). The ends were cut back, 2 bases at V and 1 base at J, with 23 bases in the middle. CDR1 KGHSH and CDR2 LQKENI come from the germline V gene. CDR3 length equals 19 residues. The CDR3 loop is CASSPRPADLDRQNTEAFF. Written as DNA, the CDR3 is TGTGCCAGCTCACCAAGGCCAGCGGACCTAGACAGGCAGAACACTGAAGCTTTCTTT.

The CDR3 sequence is CASSRGQSPLHF. Here the CDR3 DNA reads TGTGCCAGTAGCAGGGGGCAGTCACCCCTCCACTTT. V usage is TRBV28 and J usage is TRBJ1-6; 8 bases align to TRBD1. Germline CDR1 and CDR2: MDHEN and SYDVKM. The CDR3 covers 12 residues. The V segment lost 9 bases and the J segment 10 bases; nucleotides outside the gene matches: 5.

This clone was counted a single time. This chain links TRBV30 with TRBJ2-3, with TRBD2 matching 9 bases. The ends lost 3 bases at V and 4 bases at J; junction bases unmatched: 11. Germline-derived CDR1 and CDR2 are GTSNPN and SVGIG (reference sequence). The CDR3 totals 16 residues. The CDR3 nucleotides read TGTGCCTGGAGCCCCTCTTGGGCGGGAGGGCCAGATACGCAGTATTTT. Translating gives CAWSPSWAGGPDTQYF.

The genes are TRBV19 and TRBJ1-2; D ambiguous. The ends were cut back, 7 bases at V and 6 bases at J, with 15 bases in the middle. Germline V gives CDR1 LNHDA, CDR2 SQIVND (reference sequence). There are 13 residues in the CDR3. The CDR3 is CASNHRRVDGYTF. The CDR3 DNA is TGTGCCAGTAACCATCGGAGGGTCGATGGCTACACCTTC.

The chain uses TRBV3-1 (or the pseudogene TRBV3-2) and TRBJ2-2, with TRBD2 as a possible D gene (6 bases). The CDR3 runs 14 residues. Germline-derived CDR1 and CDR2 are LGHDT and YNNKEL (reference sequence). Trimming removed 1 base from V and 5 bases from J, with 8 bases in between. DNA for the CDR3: TGTGCCAGCAGCCAAGGCCGGGGGACCGGGGAGCTGTTTTTT. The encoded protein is CASSQGRGTGELFF.

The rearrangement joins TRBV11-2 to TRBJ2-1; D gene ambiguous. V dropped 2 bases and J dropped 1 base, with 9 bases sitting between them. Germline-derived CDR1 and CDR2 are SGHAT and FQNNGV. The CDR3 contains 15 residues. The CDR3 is CASSLPGISYNEQFF. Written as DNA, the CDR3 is TGTGCCAGCAGCTTACCAGGAATATCCTACAATGAGCAGTTCTTC.

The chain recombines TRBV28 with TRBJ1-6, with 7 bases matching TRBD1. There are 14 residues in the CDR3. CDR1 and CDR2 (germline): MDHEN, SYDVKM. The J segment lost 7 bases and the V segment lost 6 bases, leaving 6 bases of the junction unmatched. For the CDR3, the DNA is TGTGCCAGCAGCCCGACAGGGCGGAATTCACCCCTCCACTTT. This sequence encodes CASSPTGRNSPLHF. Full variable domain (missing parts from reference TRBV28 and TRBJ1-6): DVKVTQSSRYLVKRTGEKVFLECVQDMDHENMFWYRQDPGLGLRLIYFSYDVKMKEKGDIPEGYSVSREKKERFSLILESASTNQTSMYLCASSPTGRNSPLHFGNGTRLTVT.

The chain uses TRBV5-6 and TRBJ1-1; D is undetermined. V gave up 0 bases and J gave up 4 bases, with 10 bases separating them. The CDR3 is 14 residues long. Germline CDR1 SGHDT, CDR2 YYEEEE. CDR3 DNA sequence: TGTGCCAGCAGCTTGGTGGTGGGAGGCACTGAAGCTTTCTTT. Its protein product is CASSLVVGGTEAFF.

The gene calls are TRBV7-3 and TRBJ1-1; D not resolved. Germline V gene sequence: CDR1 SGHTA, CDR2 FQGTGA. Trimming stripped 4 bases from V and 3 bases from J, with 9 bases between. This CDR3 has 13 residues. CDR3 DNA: TGTGCCAGCAGCTCAGACGGGGACACTGAAGCTTTCTTT. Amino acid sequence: CASSSDGDTEAFF.

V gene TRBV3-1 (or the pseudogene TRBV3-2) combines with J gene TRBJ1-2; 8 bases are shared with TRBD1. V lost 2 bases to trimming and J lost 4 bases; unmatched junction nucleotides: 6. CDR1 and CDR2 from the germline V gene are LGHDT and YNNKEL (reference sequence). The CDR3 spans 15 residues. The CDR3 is CASSQLDRASYGYTF. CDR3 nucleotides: TGTGCCAGCAGCCAATTGGACAGGGCGTCCTATGGCTACACCTTC.

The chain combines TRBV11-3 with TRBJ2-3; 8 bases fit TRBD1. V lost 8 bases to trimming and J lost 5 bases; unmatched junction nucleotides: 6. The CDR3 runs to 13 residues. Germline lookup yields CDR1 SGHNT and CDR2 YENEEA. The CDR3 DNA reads TGTGCCAGCTCCCAGGGGGCGGGAGATACGCAGTATTTT. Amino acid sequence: CASSQGAGDTQYF.

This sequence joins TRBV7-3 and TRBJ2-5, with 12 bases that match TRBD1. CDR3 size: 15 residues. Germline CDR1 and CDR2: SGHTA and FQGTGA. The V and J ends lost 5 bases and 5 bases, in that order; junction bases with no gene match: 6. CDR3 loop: CASSQGQGAGETQYF. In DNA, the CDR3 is TGTGCCAGCAGCCAGGGACAGGGGGCCGGGGAGACCCAGTACTTC.

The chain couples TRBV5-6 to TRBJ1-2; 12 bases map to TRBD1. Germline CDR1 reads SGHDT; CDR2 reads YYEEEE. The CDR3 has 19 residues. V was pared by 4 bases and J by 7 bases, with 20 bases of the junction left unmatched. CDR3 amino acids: CASSPPTGTGGASVSGYTF. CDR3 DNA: TGTGCCAGCAGCCCACCCACCGGGACAGGGGGCGCAAGCGTAAGTGGCTACACCTTC.

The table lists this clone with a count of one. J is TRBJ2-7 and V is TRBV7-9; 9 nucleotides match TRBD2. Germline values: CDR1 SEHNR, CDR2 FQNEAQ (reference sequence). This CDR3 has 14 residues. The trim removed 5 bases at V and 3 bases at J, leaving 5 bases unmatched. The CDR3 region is CASSQTSGGYEQYF. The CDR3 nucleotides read TGTGCCAGCAGCCAGACTAGCGGAGGCTACGAGCAGTACTTC.